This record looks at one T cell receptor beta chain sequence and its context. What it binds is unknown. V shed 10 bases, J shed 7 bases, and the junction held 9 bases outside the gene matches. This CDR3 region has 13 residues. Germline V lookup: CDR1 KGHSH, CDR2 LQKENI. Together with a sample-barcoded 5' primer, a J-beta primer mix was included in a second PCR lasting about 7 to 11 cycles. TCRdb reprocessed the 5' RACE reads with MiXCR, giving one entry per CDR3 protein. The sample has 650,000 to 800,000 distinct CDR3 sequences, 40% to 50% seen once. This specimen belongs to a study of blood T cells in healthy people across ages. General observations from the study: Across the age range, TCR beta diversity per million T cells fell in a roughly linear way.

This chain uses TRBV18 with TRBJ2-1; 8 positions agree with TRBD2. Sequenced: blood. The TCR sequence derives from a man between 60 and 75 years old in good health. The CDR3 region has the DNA TGTGCCACGGCCGGGGGGGCGAGGAATGAGCAGTTCTTC. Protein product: CATAGGARNEQFF.